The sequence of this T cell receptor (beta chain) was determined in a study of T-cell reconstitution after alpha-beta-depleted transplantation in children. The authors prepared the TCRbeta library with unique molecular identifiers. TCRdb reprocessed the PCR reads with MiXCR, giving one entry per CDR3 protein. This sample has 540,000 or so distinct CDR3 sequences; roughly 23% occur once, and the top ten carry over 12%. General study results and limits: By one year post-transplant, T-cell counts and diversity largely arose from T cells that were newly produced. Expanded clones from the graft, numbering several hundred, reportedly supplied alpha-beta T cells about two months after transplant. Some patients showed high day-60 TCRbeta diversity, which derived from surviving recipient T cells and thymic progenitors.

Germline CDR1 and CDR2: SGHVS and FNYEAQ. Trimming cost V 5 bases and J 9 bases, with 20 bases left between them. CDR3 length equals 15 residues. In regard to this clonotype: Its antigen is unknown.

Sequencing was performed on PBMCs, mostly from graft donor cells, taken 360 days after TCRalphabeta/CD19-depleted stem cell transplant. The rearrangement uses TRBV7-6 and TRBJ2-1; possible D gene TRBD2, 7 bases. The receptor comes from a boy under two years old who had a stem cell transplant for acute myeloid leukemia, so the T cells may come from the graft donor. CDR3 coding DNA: TGTGCCAGCAGCCAATTGGCGGGGGCTGGTGGTGAGCAGTTCTTC. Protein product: CASSQLAGAGGEQFF. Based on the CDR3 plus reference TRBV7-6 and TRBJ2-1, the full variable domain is GAGVSQSPRYKVTKRGQDVALRCDPISGHVSLYWYRQALGQGPEFLTYFNYEAQQDKSGLPNDRFSAERPEGSISTLTIQRTEQRDSAMYRCASSQLAGAGGEQFFGPGTRLTVL.